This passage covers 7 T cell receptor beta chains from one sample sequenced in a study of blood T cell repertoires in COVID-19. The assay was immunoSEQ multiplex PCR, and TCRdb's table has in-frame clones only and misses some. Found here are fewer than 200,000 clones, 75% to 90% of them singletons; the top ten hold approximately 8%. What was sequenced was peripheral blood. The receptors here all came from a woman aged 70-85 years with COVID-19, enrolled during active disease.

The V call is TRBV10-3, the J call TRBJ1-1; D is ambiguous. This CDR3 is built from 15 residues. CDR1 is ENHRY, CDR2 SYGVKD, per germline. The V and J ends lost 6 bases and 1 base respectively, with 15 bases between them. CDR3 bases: TGTGCCATCAGGGGCCGAACCCAATCGAACACTGAAGCTTTCTTT. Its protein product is CAIRGRTQSNTEAFF.

The CDR3 here is CASSLRLAGVVDTQYF. In nucleotides, the CDR3 is TGTGCCAGCAGCCTAAGACTAGCGGGAGTCGTAGATACGCAGTATTTT. The J gene is TRBJ2-3, the V gene TRBV7-2; 12 positions match TRBD2. Trimming removed 5 bases from V and 5 bases from J; junction bases left unmatched: 8. The germline CDR1 and CDR2 sequences are SGHTA and FQGNSA. The CDR3 has 16 residues.

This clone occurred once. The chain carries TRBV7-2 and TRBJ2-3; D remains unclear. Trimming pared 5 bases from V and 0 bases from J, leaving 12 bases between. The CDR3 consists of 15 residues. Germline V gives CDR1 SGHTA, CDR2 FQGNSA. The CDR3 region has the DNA TGTGCCAGCAGCCACCGTGGTAGAAGCACAGATACGCAGTATTTT. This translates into CASSHRGRSTDTQYF.

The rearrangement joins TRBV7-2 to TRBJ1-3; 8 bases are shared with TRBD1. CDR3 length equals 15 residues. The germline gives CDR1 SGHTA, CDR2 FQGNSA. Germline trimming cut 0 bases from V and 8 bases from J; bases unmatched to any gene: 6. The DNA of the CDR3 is TGTGCCAGCAGCTTAGCGGGGACAGGAACATACACCATATATTTT. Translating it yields CASSLAGTGTYTIYF.

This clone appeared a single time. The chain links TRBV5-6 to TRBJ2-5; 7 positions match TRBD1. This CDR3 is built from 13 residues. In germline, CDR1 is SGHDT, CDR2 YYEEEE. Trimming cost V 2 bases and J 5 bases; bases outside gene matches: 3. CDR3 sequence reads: CASSFLTGETQYF. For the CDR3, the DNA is TGTGCCAGCAGCTTCCTGACAGGGGAGACCCAGTACTTC. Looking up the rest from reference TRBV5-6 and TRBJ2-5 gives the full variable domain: DAGVTQSPTHLIKTRGQQVTLRCSPKSGHDTVSWYQQALGQGPQFIFQYYEEEERQRGNFPDRFSGHQFPNYSSELNVNALLLGDSALYLCASSFLTGETQYFGPGTRLLVL.

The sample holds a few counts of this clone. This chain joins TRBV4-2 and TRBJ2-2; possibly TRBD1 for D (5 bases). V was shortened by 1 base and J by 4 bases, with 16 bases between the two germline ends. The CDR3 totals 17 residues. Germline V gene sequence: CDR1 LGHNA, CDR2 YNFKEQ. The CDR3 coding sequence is TGTGCCAGCAGCCAAGTAAAGCAGGGATGGAGCACCGGGGAGCTGTTTTTT. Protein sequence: CASSQVKQGWSTGELFF.

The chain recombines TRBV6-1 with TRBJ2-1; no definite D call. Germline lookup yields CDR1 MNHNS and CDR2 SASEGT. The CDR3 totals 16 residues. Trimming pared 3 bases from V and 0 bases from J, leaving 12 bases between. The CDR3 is CASSEIAGTSYNEQFF. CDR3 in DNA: TGTGCCAGCAGTGAGATAGCCGGAACCTCCTACAATGAGCAGTTCTTC.